These 8 T cell receptor beta chains came from one sample sequenced in a study of identical twins. TCRdb re-analysed the 5' RACE reads in MiXCR, keeping a single row per CDR3 protein. The table records about 700,000 distinct CDR3 sequences, roughly 8% of them present only once. The same data also contributed to another study, on yellow fever vaccine responses in identical twins.

The sample consisted of PBMCs. The source is a young woman in good health.

On this clonotype: Sequence at one end of the junction differs from germline and may be a read error. The rearrangement uses TRBV6-2 or TRBV6-3 and TRBJ2-7, with unresolved D. The V gene's germline CDR1 is MNHEY and CDR2 SVGEGT. This CDR3 is 14 amino acids long. The CDR3 sequence: CASSYFGPSDEQYF. DNA for the CDR3: TGTGCCAGCAGTTACTTTGGGCCCTCCGACGAGCAGTACTTC.

This clonotype has just a few counts. This chain uses TRBV10-3 with TRBJ2-2, with 12 positions matching TRBD2. Per the germline V gene, CDR1 is ENHRY and CDR2 is SYGVKD. The trim removed 7 bases at V and 4 bases at J, leaving 16 bases unmatched. This CDR3 contains 19 residues. This CDR3 reads CAITDRLKGLAGRTGELFF. CDR3 sequence (DNA): TGTGCCATCACAGACAGACTTAAAGGACTAGCGGGACGCACCGGGGAGCTGTTTTTT.

This clonotype has at least ten counts. This chain links TRBV3-1 with TRBJ2-7; 7 bases fit TRBD1. Trimming cost V 4 bases and J 3 bases; bases outside gene matches: 6. The CDR3 contains 14 residues. Germline loops: CDR1 LGHDT, CDR2 YNNKEL (reference sequence). In nucleotides, the CDR3 is TGTGCCAGCAGCCCTGGGACAGTCAACTACGAGCAGTACTTC. This codes for CASSPGTVNYEQYF.

This clonotype was picked up a small number of times. The rearrangement links TRBV5-1 to TRBJ2-5; TRBD1 is a possible D gene (6 bases). Trimming shortened V by 5 bases and J by 4 bases, and 12 bases separated the two germline ends. Germline CDR1 and CDR2: SGHRS and YFSETQ. This CDR3 has 13 amino acids. DNA for the CDR3: TGCGCCAGCAGACCAGGGGAACGAGAGACCCAGTACTTC. Amino acids: CASRPGERETQYF.

This clonotype was counted ten times or more. The chain has TRBV27 and TRBJ2-2, with D possibly matching TRBD2 (5 bases). The CDR3 totals 14 residues. V lost 6 bases, J lost 1 base, and 9 bases lay in between. Germline CDR1 MNHEY, CDR2 SMNVEV (reference sequence). The CDR3 region has the DNA TGTGCCAGCAGATCCGGGGTGAACACCGGGGAGCTGTTTTTT. Encoded protein: CASRSGVNTGELFF.

There are many counts of this clonotype. V gene TRBV7-2 combines with J gene TRBJ1-4, with D maybe TRBD1 (6 bases). This CDR3 has 15 amino acids. Germline V CDR1 and CDR2: SGHTA, FQGNSA. With 3 bases removed from V and 7 bases from J, the gap between germline ends came to 15 bases. The CDR3 loop reads CASSFFQGRVEKLFF. The CDR3 DNA sequence: TGTGCCAGCAGCTTCTTCCAGGGGCGCGTTGAAAAACTGTTTTTT.

This clonotype was seen at least ten times. The chain joins TRBV7-8 to TRBJ2-1, with D maybe TRBD2 (7 bases). Trimming removed 4 bases at V and 8 bases at J, with 15 bases between. The CDR3 spans 14 residues. In germline, CDR1 is SGHVS, CDR2 FQNEAQ. CDR3 region: CASSSFGGPDEQFF. The CDR3 DNA reads as TGTGCCAGCAGCTCGTTCGGGGGGCCAGATGAGCAGTTCTTC.

Ten or more counts support this clonotype. The chain joins TRBV10-3 to TRBJ2-7; 7 nucleotides line up with TRBD2. This CDR3 contains 14 residues. The germline V gene has CDR1 ENHRY and CDR2 SYGVKD. The V and J ends lost 3 bases and 6 bases, in that order; junction bases with no gene match: 8. As DNA, the CDR3 is TGTGCCATCAGTGATCTGTCTAGCGGTGCCGAGCAGTACTTC. As protein: CAISDLSSGAEQYF.